This T cell receptor (beta chain) is drawn from a study of T cell repertoires in cytomegalovirus infection. Study in general: Public TCR beta signatures provided an indication of both CMV infection and a matching HLA type.

TCRdb called the reads again in MiXCR, with one record for every CDR3 protein. The sample shows some 940,000 distinct CDR3 sequences, around a third of them seen only once. Study-level results: Summed frequency of public TCR beta families distinguished CMV carriers with the relevant HLA. The response measured ex vivo was dominated by TCR beta clonotypes (HLA-C-restricted and CMV-specific).

This clonotype came up a few times. Its specificity is not known. Per the germline V gene, CDR1 is SQVTM and CDR2 is ANQGSEA. This CDR3 comprises 13 residues. V was clipped by 3 bases and J by 7 bases, with 15 bases between them. The chain links TRBV29-1 to TRBJ1-2; D not certain. Source: cultured CD8+ T cells from PBMCs, taken from culture after CMV antigen stimulation. The source of this sequence is a human donor in good health (CMV status not recorded). Some clones in this sample may be carry-over from other donors' samples. The CDR3 nucleotides read TGCAGCGTTGAGGGCAGCCCTGACTCTGGCTACACCTTC. As protein: CSVEGSPDSGYTF.